This T cell receptor (beta chain) was obtained from a study of identifying expanded T cells in peripheral blood. Study-wide points: About 1.2 clones differed between technical replicates, versus around 16 and 19 over time. Across healthy donors, higher total template counts meant significantly greater approximately 2-week count variance.

As to this clone: Antigen unknown.

V was cut by 4 bases and J by 1 base, with 13 bases left in between. Germline V gene sequence: CDR1 MGHRA, CDR2 YSYEKL. This CDR3 spans 15 amino acids. Measured with immunoSEQ multiplex PCR; TCRdb has only the in-frame clones, and not every one. The data contain 50,000 to 75,000 clones, about 89% of them singletons. This clonotype was sampled from a person aged 18-70 years in good health. The chain has TRBV4-1 and TRBJ2-5; D is undetermined. The specimen sequenced was blood. CDR3 sequence: CASSPRAASQETQYF. In DNA, the CDR3 is TGCGCCAGCAGCCCCCGGGCGGCAAGCCAAGAGACCCAGTACTTC.